This TCR beta chain appears in the sequencing data of a study of T cell repertoires in cytomegalovirus infection. For the study at large: In public TCR beta signatures, there were indications of both CMV infection and matching HLA type.

TCRdb re-derived calls from the reads in MiXCR, one entry per CDR3 protein. The sample yields roughly 280,000 distinct CDR3 sequences, around 20% seen once. With 4 bases removed from V and 0 bases from J, the gap between germline ends came to 15 bases. This CDR3 region has 16 residues. Germline V CDR1 and CDR2: LNHDA, SQIVND (reference sequence). This clonotype was recorded a few times. The antigen is unknown. This clonotype was obtained from a human donor in good health (CMV status not recorded). Some clones in this sample may be carry-over from other donors' samples. Sequencing was performed on cultured PBMCs, taken from culture after CMV antigen stimulation. The J gene is TRBJ1-1, the V gene TRBV19; the D gene is possibly TRBD1 (5 bases). The CDR3 nucleotides are TGTGCCAGTAGTAGGAGGGGAATAGAGATGAACACTGAAGCTTTCTTT. As protein: CASSRRGIEMNTEAFF.